The 22 T cell receptor beta chains presented below share a single source sample, sequenced in a study of OX40 agonist ivuxolimab in advanced cancers. Some clones are missing from TCRdb's copy, which holds only in-frame ones; the method was immunoSEQ multiplex PCR. The repertoire holds about 87,000 clones, with around four fifths as singletons. Sequences were derived from CD4+ or CD8+ T cells sorted from blood, sampled in a trial of the OX40 agonist ivuxolimab. These receptors were taken from an adult with an advanced solid tumor such as melanoma, head and neck, liver or kidney cancer.

The chain carries TRBV30 and TRBJ1-2; D unclear. Germline V gene lookup returns CDR1 GTSNPN and CDR2 SVGIG (reference sequence). Deletions cut 4 bases from V and 1 base from J, with 10 bases between. CDR3 length: 13 amino acids. The CDR3 sequence is CAWTEANNYGYTF. CDR3 coding DNA: TGTGCCTGGACGGAGGCAAATAACTATGGCTACACCTTC.

The V call is TRBV7-7, the J call TRBJ2-3; D is undetermined. V was shortened by 2 bases and J by 9 bases, with 12 bases between the two germline ends. Germline assignment: CDR1 SSHAT and CDR2 FNYEAQ (reference sequence). The CDR3 contains 13 residues. CDR3 DNA sequence: TGTGCCAGCAGCTTAATGGGCGCCCAAACGCAGTATTTT. It encodes CASSLMGAQTQYF. Using reference TRBV7-7 and TRBJ2-3 for the parts outside the CDR3, the full variable domain is GAGVSQSPRYKVTKRGQDVTLRCDPISSHATLYWYQQALGQGPEFLTYFNYEAQPDKSGLPSDRFSAERPEGSISTLTIQRTEQRDSAMYRCASSLMGAQTQYFGPGTRLTVL.

Here the CDR3 DNA reads TGCGCCAGCAGCTTTATGTACCCCTACAATGAGCAGTTCTTC. This encodes CASSFMYPYNEQFF. The chain carries TRBV5-1 and TRBJ2-1; D is uncertain. The CDR3 runs to 14 residues. Between the trimmed V and J ends, which lost 2 bases and 2 bases, there was a span of 8 bases. Germline V CDR1 and CDR2: SGHRS, YFSETQ.

This clone was observed a single time. The genes are TRBV29-1 and TRBJ2-7, with a weak D call TRBD1 (6 bases). V lost 5 bases and J lost 3, with 8 bases in between. From germline, CDR1 is SQVTM and CDR2 ANQGSEA. The CDR3 is 11 residues long. This CDR3 reads CSVRTVYEQYF. The CDR3 region has the DNA TGCAGCGTTCGGACAGTCTACGAGCAGTACTTC.

CDR3 sequence: CASLPGTASSYEQYF. The CDR3 DNA sequence: TGTGCCAGCTTACCCGGGACCGCTAGCTCCTACGAGCAGTACTTC. The J gene is TRBJ2-7, the V gene TRBV28; D possibly uses TRBD1 or TRBD2 (5 bases each). V dropped 8 bases and J dropped 0 bases, with 17 bases sitting between them. The CDR3 has 15 amino acids. From germline, CDR1 is MDHEN and CDR2 SYDVKM.

The chain couples TRBV6-4 to TRBJ2-7; no firm D call. Germline loops: CDR1 MRHNA, CDR2 SNTAGT. This CDR3 has 12 residues. Trimming pared 2 bases from V and 2 bases from J, leaving 4 bases between. CDR3 amino acids: CASSDPPYEQYF. DNA of the CDR3: TGTGCCAGCAGTGACCCCCCCTACGAGCAGTACTTC.

The CDR3 nucleotides read TGTGCCAGCAGCTTAGAGCAGGGTAGAGGGACCCAGTACTTC. Translating it yields CASSLEQGRGTQYF. This chain links TRBV7-2 with TRBJ2-5; D perhaps matches TRBD1 (5 bases). CDR1 is SGHTA and CDR2 is FQGNSA in the germline V gene. The CDR3 is 14 amino acids. V gave up 1 base and J gave up 7 bases, with 13 bases separating them. Filled out from reference TRBV7-2 and TRBJ2-5, the complete variable domain reads GAGVSQSPSNKVTEKGKDVELRCDPISGHTALYWYRQSLGQGLEFLIYFQGNSAPDKSGLPSDRFSAERTGGSVSTLTIQRTQQEDSAVYLCASSLEQGRGTQYFGPGTRLLVL.

This clone has a single count. The gene calls are TRBV7-2 and TRBJ2-3, with D maybe TRBD2 (6 bases). Trimming removed 1 base from V and 6 bases from J, with 11 bases in between. This CDR3 comprises 14 residues. Germline CDR1 and CDR2: SGHTA and FQGNSA. DNA for the CDR3: TGTGCCAGCAGCTTAGATGGGACTGGGGATACGCAGTATTTT. Its translation is CASSLDGTGDTQYF.

The V gene is TRBV18, the J gene TRBJ2-6; 8 bases map to TRBD1. Germline CDR1 is KGHSH and CDR2 is LQKENI. The CDR3 is 17 residues long. J gave up 0 bases and V 1 base, and 2 bases lay outside the gene matches. CDR3 nucleotide sequence: TGTGCCAGCTCACCACGTGGGACAGGCTCTGGGGCCAACGTCCTGACTTTC. This encodes CASSPRGTGSGANVLTF.

The J gene is TRBJ2-5, the V gene TRBV5-8, with TRBD2 matching over 10 bases. After removal of 0 bases from V and 6 bases from J, the junction contained 8 bases not matched to a gene. This CDR3 contains 16 residues. Germline values: CDR1 SGHTS, CDR2 YDEGEE. The CDR3 loop reads CASSLVPAGGLKTQYF. The CDR3 bases are TGTGCCAGCAGCTTGGTCCCAGCGGGGGGGCTAAAGACCCAGTACTTC. The full variable domain, in which reference TRBV5-8 and TRBJ2-5 provide the parts outside the CDR3, is EAGVTQSPTHLIKTRGQQATLRCSPISGHTSVYWYQQALGLGLQFLLWYDEGEERNRGNFPPRFSGRQFPNYSSELNVNALELEDSALYLCASSLVPAGGLKTQYFGPGTRLLVL.

The J gene is TRBJ2-1, the V gene TRBV19; D perhaps matches TRBD1 (6 bases). With 2 bases removed from V and 7 bases from J, the gap between germline ends came to 9 bases. CDR3 length: 13 amino acids. Germline values: CDR1 LNHDA, CDR2 SQIVND (reference sequence). The CDR3 nucleotides read TGTGCCAGTAGTATACGTGGGACAAATGAGCAGTTCTTC. It codes for CASSIRGTNEQFF. The whole variable domain, remainder taken from reference TRBV19 and TRBJ2-1, is DGGITQSPKYLFRKEGQNVTLSCEQNLNHDAMYWYRQDPGQGLRLIYYSQIVNDFQKGDIAEGYSVSREKKESFPLTVTSAQKNPTAFYLCASSIRGTNEQFFGPGTRLTVL.

The chain combines TRBV5-1 with TRBJ2-7; weak D call: TRBD1 (6 bases). The CDR3 is 15 amino acids. Trimming took 0 bases from V and 0 from J, leaving 10 bases between them. Germline CDR1 is SGHRS and CDR2 is YFSETQ. The CDR3 sequence: CASSLAGALSYEQYF. CDR3 in DNA: TGCGCCAGCAGCTTGGCAGGGGCCCTCTCCTACGAGCAGTACTTC.

The chain employs TRBV7-2 and TRBJ2-7; D remains ambiguous. Germline V CDR1 and CDR2: SGHTA, FQGNSA. The CDR3 spans 15 residues. V was cut by 1 base and J by 6 bases, with 16 bases left in between. The CDR3 protein is CASSLGLWGTIEQYF. The CDR3 nucleotides are TGTGCCAGCAGCTTAGGTCTTTGGGGTACGATCGAGCAGTACTTC.

This rearrangement joins TRBV5-4 to TRBJ1-6, with a possible D match to TRBD1 (5 bases). CDR3 length: 14 amino acids. Per germline, CDR1 SGHNT and CDR2 YYREEE (reference sequence). The V end was cut by 2 bases, the J end by 8 bases, with 11 bases between. The CDR3 sequence is CASSLSGRDSPLHF. The CDR3 nucleotides are TGTGCCAGCAGCTTATCAGGGAGAGATTCACCCCTCCACTTT. The variable domain in full, completed from reference TRBV5-4 and TRBJ1-6, reads ETGVTQSPTHLIKTRGQQVTLRCSSQSGHNTVSWYQQALGQGPQFIFQYYREEENGRGNFPPRFSGLQFPNYSSELNVNALELDDSALYLCASSLSGRDSPLHFGNGTRLTVT.

The rearrangement links TRBV18 to TRBJ2-5; tentative D call: TRBD1 (6 bases). V was cut by 2 bases and J by 3 bases, with 7 bases left in between. The CDR3 totals 13 residues. Germline lookup yields CDR1 KGHSH and CDR2 LQKENI. CDR3 sequence reads: CASSPRQEETQYF. The CDR3 DNA sequence: TGTGCCAGCTCACCAAGACAGGAAGAGACCCAGTACTTC.

V and J are TRBV9 and TRBJ2-5, with 9 nucleotides matching TRBD2. The CDR3 totals 18 residues. The J segment lost 5 bases and the V segment lost 0 bases, leaving 14 bases of the junction unmatched. Germline CDR1 SGDLS, CDR2 YYNGEE. The CDR3 DNA reads TGTGCCAGCAGCGTAGAAGCGGCTAGCGGGGCCCACGGCGAGACCCAGTACTTC. Translating gives CASSVEAASGAHGETQYF. Combining the CDR3 with reference TRBV9 and TRBJ2-5 gives the whole variable domain DSGVTQTPKHLITATGQRVTLRCSPRSGDLSVYWYQQSLDQGLQFLIQYYNGEERAKGNILERFSAQQFPDLHSELNLSSLELGDSALYFCASSVEAASGAHGETQYFGPGTRLLVL.

The chain employs TRBV19 and TRBJ1-5, with 8 bases matching TRBD1. This CDR3 has 14 amino acids. The ends lost 8 bases at V and 2 bases at J; junction bases unmatched: 5. From germline, CDR1 is LNHDA and CDR2 SQIVND (reference sequence). CDR3 DNA sequence: TGTGCCAGTGAGACAGGGGCCGGCAATCAGCCCCAGCATTTT. Translating it yields CASETGAGNQPQHF.

The chain employs TRBV19 and TRBJ1-2; D gene uncertain. The length of the CDR3 is 14 residues. Per germline, CDR1 LNHDA and CDR2 SQIVND (reference sequence). The V end lost 1 base, the J end lost 2 bases, and 8 bases lay between the germline ends. Here the CDR3 reads CASSIGWQNYGYTF. The CDR3 DNA reads as TGTGCCAGTAGTATAGGGTGGCAGAACTATGGCTACACCTTC.

CDR3 sequence: CASSSSSGGVDEQFF. In DNA form, the CDR3 reads TGTGCCAGCTCATCCTCCAGCGGGGGGGTCGATGAGCAGTTCTTC. This chain uses TRBV18 with TRBJ2-1; 10 nucleotides match TRBD2. From germline, CDR1 is KGHSH and CDR2 LQKENI. This CDR3 contains 15 residues. Germline trimming cut 5 bases from V and 8 bases from J; bases unmatched to any gene: 9.

The V gene is TRBV5-1, the J gene TRBJ2-7; possible D gene TRBD1, 5 bases. This CDR3 spans 15 amino acids. CDR1 SGHRS and CDR2 YFSETQ come from the germline V gene. V gave up 0 bases and J gave up 1 base, with 11 bases separating them. The CDR3 sequence is CASSLATANSYEQYF. DNA of the CDR3: TGCGCCAGCAGCTTGGCGACAGCCAATTCCTACGAGCAGTACTTC. Full variable domain (remainder filled in from reference TRBV5-1 and TRBJ2-7): KAGVTQTPRYLIKTRGQQVTLSCSPISGHRSVSWYQQTPGQGLQFLFEYFSETQRNKGNFPGRFSGRQFSNSRSEMNVSTLELGDSALYLCASSLATANSYEQYFGPGTRLTVT.

V and J are TRBV7-8 and TRBJ1-2, with 7 bases lining up with TRBD1. From germline, CDR1 is SGHVS and CDR2 FQNEAQ. Germline trimming cut 5 bases from V and 4 bases from J; bases unmatched to any gene: 13. This CDR3 spans 16 amino acids. CDR3 amino acids: CASSGFRGRRSYGYTF. The CDR3 DNA reads TGTGCCAGCAGCGGTTTTAGGGGGCGCCGCTCCTATGGCTACACCTTC.

The chain couples TRBV2 to TRBJ2-6; D possibly uses TRBD1 or TRBD2 (5 bases each). The CDR3 totals 21 residues. V was trimmed by 0 bases and J by 2 bases, leaving 23 bases between them. CDR1 SNHLY and CDR2 FYNNEI come from the germline V gene. Here the CDR3 DNA reads TGTGCCAGCAGTGAAGCTCTTAGCGCTATTCGGCAGGGTACTGGGGCCAACGTCCTGACTTTC. Translating it yields CASSEALSAIRQGTGANVLTF.